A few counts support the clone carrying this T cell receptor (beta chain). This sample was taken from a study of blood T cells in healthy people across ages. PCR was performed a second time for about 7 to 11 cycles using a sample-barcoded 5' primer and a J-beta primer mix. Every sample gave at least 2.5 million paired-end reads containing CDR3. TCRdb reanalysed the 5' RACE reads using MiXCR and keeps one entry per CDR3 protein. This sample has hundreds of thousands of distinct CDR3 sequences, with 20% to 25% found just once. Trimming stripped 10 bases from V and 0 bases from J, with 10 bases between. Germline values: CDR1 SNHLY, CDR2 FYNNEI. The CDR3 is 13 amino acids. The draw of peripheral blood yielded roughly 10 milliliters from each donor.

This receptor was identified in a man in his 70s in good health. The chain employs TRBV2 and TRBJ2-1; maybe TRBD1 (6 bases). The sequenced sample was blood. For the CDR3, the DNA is TGTGCCAACACGGACAGCTCCTACAATGAGCAGTTCTTC. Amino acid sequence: CANTDSSYNEQFF.